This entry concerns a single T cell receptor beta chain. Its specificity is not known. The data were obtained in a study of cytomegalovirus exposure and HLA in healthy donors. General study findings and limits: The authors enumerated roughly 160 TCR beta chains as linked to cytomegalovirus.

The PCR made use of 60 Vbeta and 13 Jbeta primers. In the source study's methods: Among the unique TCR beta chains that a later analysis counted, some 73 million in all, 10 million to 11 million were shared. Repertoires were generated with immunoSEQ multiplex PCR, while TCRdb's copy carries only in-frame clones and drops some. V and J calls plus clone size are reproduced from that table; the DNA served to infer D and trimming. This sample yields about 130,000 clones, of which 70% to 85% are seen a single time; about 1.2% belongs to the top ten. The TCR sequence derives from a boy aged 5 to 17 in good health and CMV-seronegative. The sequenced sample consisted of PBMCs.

The CDR3 DNA reads as TGTGCCAGCAGCTTAGAGCCGGGACAGGGGAGAGCCACTGAAGCTTTCTTT. Translating it yields CASSLEPGQGRATEAFF. This chain links TRBV11-3 with TRBJ1-1, with 10 bases aligning to TRBD1. V lost 0 bases to trimming and J lost 4 bases; unmatched junction nucleotides: 8. Germline-derived CDR1 and CDR2 are SGHNT and YENEEA. This CDR3 is 17 amino acids long.